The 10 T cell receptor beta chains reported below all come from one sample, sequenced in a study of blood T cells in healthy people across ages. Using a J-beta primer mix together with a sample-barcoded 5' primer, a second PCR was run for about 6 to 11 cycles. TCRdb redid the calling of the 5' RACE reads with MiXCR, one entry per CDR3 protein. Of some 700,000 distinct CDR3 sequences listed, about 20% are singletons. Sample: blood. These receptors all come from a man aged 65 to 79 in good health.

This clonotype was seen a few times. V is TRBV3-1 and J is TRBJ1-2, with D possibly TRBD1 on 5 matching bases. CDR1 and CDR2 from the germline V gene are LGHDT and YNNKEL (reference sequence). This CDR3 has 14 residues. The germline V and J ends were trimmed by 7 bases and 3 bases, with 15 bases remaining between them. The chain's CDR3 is CASNHRGGDYGYTF. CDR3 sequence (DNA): TGTGCCAGCAACCACCGGGGGGGAGACTATGGCTACACCTTC.

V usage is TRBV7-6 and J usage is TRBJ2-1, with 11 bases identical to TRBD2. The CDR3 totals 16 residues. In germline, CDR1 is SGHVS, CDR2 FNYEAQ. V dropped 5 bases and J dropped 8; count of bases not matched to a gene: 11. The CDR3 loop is CASSANGASGGYEQFF. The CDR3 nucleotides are TGTGCCAGCAGCGCCAACGGGGCTAGCGGGGGGTATGAGCAGTTCTTC.

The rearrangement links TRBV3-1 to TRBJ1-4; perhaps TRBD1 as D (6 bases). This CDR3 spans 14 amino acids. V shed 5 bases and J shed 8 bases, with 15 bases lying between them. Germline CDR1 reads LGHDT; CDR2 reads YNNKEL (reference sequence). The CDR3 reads CASSSTGPGEKLFF. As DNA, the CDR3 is TGTGCCAGCAGCTCGACAGGTCCCGGGGAAAAACTGTTTTTT.

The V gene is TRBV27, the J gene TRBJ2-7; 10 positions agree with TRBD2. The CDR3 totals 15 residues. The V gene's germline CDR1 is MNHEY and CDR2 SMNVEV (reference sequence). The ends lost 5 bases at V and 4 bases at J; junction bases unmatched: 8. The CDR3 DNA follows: TGTGCCAGCAGTCGGTTACTAGCGGGACATTACGAGCAGTACGTC. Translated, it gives CASSRLLAGHYEQYV.

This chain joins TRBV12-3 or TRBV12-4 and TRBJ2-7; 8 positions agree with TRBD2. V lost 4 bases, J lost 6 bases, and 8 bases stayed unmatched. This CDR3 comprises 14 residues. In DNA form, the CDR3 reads TGTGCCAGCAGTTCTTCTGGGACTAGTTTCGAGCAGTACTTC. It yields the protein CASSSSGTSFEQYF.

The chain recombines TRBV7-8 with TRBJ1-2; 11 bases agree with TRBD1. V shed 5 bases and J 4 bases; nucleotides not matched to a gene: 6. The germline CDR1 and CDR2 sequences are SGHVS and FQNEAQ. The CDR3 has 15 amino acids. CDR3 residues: CASSPGQGVRYGYTF. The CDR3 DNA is TGTGCCAGCAGCCCGGGACAGGGGGTCCGCTATGGCTACACCTTC.

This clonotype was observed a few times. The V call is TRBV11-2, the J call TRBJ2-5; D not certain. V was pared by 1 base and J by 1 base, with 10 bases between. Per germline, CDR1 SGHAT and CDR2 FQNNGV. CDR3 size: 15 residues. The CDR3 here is CASSLGSQPQETQYF. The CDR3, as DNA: TGTGCCAGCAGCTTAGGTTCCCAGCCCCAAGAGACCCAGTACTTC.

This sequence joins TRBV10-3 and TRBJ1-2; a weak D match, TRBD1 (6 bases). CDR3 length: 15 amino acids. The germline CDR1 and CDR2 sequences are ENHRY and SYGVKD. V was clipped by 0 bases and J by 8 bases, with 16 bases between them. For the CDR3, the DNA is TGTGCCATCAGTGAGTCGGCCCTTCGGGGGCTGGGCTACACCTTC. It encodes CAISESALRGLGYTF.

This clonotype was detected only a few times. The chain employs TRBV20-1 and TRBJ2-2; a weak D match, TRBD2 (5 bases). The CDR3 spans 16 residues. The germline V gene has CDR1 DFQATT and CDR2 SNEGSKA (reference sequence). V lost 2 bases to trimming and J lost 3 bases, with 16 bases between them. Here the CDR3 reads CSARSSSAEYTGELFF. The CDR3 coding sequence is TGCAGTGCTAGATCGTCATCAGCGGAGTACACCGGGGAGCTGTTTTTT.

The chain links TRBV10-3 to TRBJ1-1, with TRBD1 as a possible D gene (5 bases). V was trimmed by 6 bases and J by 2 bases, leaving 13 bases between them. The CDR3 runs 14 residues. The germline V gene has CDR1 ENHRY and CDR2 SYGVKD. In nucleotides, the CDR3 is TGTGCCATCAGCCTCCAAGGGGACAACACTGAAGCTTTCTTT. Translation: CAISLQGDNTEAFF.